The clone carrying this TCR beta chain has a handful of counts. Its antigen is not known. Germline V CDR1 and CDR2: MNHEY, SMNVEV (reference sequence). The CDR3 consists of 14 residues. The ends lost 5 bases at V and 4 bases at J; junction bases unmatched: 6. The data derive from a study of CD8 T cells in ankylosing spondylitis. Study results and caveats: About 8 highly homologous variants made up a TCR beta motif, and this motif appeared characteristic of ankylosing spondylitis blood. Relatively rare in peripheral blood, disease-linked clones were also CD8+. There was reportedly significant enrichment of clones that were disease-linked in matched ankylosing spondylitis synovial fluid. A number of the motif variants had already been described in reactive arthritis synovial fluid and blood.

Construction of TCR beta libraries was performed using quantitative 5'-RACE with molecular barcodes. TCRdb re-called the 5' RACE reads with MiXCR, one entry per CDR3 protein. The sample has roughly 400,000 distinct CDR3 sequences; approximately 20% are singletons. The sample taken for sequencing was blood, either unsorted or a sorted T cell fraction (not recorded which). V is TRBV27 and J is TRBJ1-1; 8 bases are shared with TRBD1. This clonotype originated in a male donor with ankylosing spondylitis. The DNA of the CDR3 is TGTGCCAGCAGTAGGGACAGGTCTGGCACTGAAGCTTTCTTT. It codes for CASSRDRSGTEAFF.